This TCR beta chain was identified during a study of blood T cell repertoires in COVID-19. Whole-study context: PBMCs, B-cell-depleted T cells, or T cells provided the cDNA or gDNA that made up the material.

Enrolled through a virtual design, the participants were between 18 and 89 years of age and came from 24 US areas. Germline assignment: CDR1 KGHDR and CDR2 SFDVKD. The V end was cut by 4 bases, the J end by 12 bases, with 18 bases between. The CDR3 contains 14 residues. This table comes from immunoSEQ multiplex PCR, and its TCRdb copy is limited to in-frame clones, with some not included. The sample shows around 220,000 clones, 87% of them seen only once. The sequenced sample was PBMCs or T cells enriched from blood (not recorded which). This chain connects TRBV24-1 to TRBJ2-1, with D possibly matching TRBD2 (6 bases). This TCR was recovered from a woman aged 30 to 39 with acute COVID-19. The CDR3 DNA reads as TGTGCCACCAGTGACACGGGACTCCGGACGGGGCAGTTCTTC. This gives the protein CATSDTGLRTGQFF.